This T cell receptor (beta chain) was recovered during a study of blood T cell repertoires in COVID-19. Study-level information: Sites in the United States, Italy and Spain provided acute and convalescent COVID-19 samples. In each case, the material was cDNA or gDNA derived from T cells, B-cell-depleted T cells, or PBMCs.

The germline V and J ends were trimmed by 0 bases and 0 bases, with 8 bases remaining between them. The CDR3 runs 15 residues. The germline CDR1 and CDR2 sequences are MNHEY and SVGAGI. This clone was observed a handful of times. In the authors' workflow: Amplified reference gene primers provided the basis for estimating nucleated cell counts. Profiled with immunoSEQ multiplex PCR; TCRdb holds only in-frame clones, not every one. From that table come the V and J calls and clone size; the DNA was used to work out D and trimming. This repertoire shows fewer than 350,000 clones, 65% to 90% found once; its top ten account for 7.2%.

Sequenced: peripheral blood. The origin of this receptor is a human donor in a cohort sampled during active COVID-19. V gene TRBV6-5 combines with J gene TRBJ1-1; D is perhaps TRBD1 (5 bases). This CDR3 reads CASSYSGGMNTEAFF. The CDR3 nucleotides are TGTGCCAGCAGTTACTCGGGGGGGATGAACACTGAAGCTTTCTTT.